Presented here are 7 T cell receptor beta chains from one specimen sequenced in a study of regulatory T cells in long-lasting Graves disease (dated by TCRdb to about 2021). This specimen's time point label, interpreted: persistent/refractory GD, antithyroid drugs over 5 years with positive TRAb. RNA was extracted from PBMCs in TRIzol for both TCR sequencing and RNA sequencing. Receptors were amplified or captured by multiplex PCR. The run used an Illumina HiSeq 4000. TCR beta libraries were built with iRepertoire HTBI primers and Arm-PCR amplification of CDR3 regions. The public reads were reprocessed in TCRdb via fastp at Q25 and MiXCR, keeping in-frame beta chains. For every CDR3 protein sequence, its rows merge into one entry that carries the most common genes and DNA. In all, the sample holds roughly 430,000 distinct CDR3 sequences, and under 25% of those were seen once. More than 13% of the sample belongs to the ten largest clones.

Sequenced here: peripheral blood mononuclear cells (PBMCs), sampled when the disease was refractory, from a patient treated with antithyroid drugs. These receptors were collected from a female donor with Graves disease.

This clonotype has ten or more counts. This chain connects TRBV28 to TRBJ2-2; D gene uncertain. V lost 2 bases and J lost 1, with 5 bases in between. This CDR3 has 14 residues. Germline CDR1 is MDHEN and CDR2 is SYDVKM. CDR3 protein: CASSLPGNTGELFF. CDR3 nucleotides: TGTGCCAGCAGTTTACCAGGGAACACCGGGGAGCTGTTTTTT.

This clonotype was picked up a small number of times. The rearrangement uses TRBV7-9 and TRBJ2-1; TRBD2 matches at 8 bases. The CDR3 contains 16 residues. Trimming removed 5 bases from V and 4 bases from J; junction bases left unmatched: 10. Looked up from germline, CDR1 is SEHNR and CDR2 is FQNEAQ (reference sequence). CDR3 sequence reads: CASSPPGAGGYNEQFF. The DNA of the CDR3 is TGTGCCAGCAGCCCTCCCGGGGCGGGGGGATACAATGAGCAGTTCTTC.

Ten or more counts support this clonotype. The chain uses TRBV6-1 and TRBJ2-2, with D possibly being TRBD1 (5 bases). Germline values: CDR1 MNHNS, CDR2 SASEGT. The CDR3 contains 15 residues. Trimming took 3 bases from V and 6 from J, leaving 14 bases between them. DNA for the CDR3: TGTGCCAGCAGTGATGGACACCTTTCGTCCGGGGAGCTGTTTTTT. Protein product: CASSDGHLSSGELFF.

The rearrangement joins TRBV13 to TRBJ2-7; 7 positions agree with TRBD1. This CDR3 contains 15 residues. Germline lookup yields CDR1 PRHDT and CDR2 FYEKMQ (reference sequence). Trimming cost V 4 bases and J 3 bases; bases outside gene matches: 9. CDR3 bases: TGTGCCAGCAGCTCAAACAGGGGTTTAAACTACGAGCAGTACTTC. This encodes CASSSNRGLNYEQYF.

The chain couples TRBV7-9 to TRBJ1-2, with 10 bases fitting TRBD1. J gave up 5 bases and V 2 bases, and 14 bases lay outside the gene matches. The CDR3 has 18 residues. Germline CDR1 is SEHNR and CDR2 is FQNEAQ (reference sequence). In DNA form, the CDR3 reads TGTGCCAGCAGCTTATCTAGGGACAGGGGCCTACAGCGGTATGGCTACACCTTC. Its translation: CASSLSRDRGLQRYGYTF.

This clonotype was seen many times. The rearrangement links TRBV10-3 to TRBJ1-1, with 10 bases aligning to TRBD1. The CDR3 length is 14 residues. Germline lookup yields CDR1 ENHRY and CDR2 SYGVKD. Trimming removed 2 bases from V and 10 bases from J; junction bases left unmatched: 7. The CDR3 reads CAISELDRGRLAFF. Written as DNA, the CDR3 is TGTGCCATCAGTGAGCTCGACAGGGGGCGCTTAGCTTTCTTT.

This chain links TRBV20-1 with TRBJ1-1; tentatively, D is TRBD1 (6 bases). V lost 5 bases and J 5 bases, leaving 15 bases between the germline ends. Germline V gene data show CDR1 as DFQATT and CDR2 as SNEGSKA (reference sequence). The CDR3 consists of 13 residues. The CDR3 DNA reads TGCAGTGCTTTCAGGGGCCCGGGGACTGAAGCTTTCTTT. This translates into CSAFRGPGTEAFF.